The T cell receptor beta chain described here comes from a study of human T cells and chemical hapten exposure. Whole-study results and caveats: TCRs whose frequency exceeded 1 in 1000 remained the same following DPC sensitization.

This clonotype was picked up many times. The antigen remains undetermined. In the original analysis: A per-sample median of approximately 100,000 TCRs was observed, with a range of about 23,224 to 750,000. Using its own MiXCR run on the RACE reads, TCRdb lists one record per CDR3 protein. The V and J calls follow TCRdb's processing rather than the paper's. The sample yields about 34,000 distinct CDR3 sequences, 4.5% to 5.5% seen once. As for time point: healthy volunteer bleed at 6 weeks. Before extraction, the whole blood was not fractionated, and total RNA was taken from it. The germline V gene has CDR1 MNHNY and CDR2 SVGAGI (reference sequence). CDR3 length: 13 amino acids. V was shortened by 5 bases and J by 2 bases, with 9 bases between the two germline ends.

This TCR was recovered from a human donor in good health. Some clones in this sample may be carry-over from other donors' samples. The rearrangement links TRBV6-6 to TRBJ1-2; D is perhaps TRBD1 (5 bases). The sequencing input was whole blood. The CDR3 sequence is CASSRDHNYGYTF. CDR3 coding DNA: TGTGCCAGCAGTCGGGACCACAACTATGGCTACACCTTC.